A selection of T cell receptor beta chains follows, all from one sample in a study of blood T cells in healthy people across ages. In TCRdb, the 5' RACE reads were re-called with MiXCR into one record per CDR3 protein. The data show fewer than 900,000 distinct CDR3 sequences, more than 40% seen once. Specimen: blood. These receptors came from a woman aged 55-69 years in good health. The CDR3 runs from the conserved cysteine through the conserved F or W. The D gene is left open where the match is weak. The size field is filled for only some rows; it gives once, few, many or a size class.

17,NA,TRBD1,TRBV27,TRBJ1-2,TGTGCCAGCAGTTCCTCCGGGACAACAGTCTTAGGGGGCGGCTACACCTTC,CASSSSGTTVLGGGYTF
13,NA,NA,TRBV15,TRBJ1-5,TGTGCCACCAGCAGAGGAGTGAATCAGCCCCAGCATTTT,CATSRGVNQPQHF
12,NA,NA,TRBV28,TRBJ2-4,TGTGCCAGTTTGGGGATCCAAAACATTCAGTACTTC,CASLGIQNIQYF
17,many,TRBD2,TRBV4-2,TRBJ2-1,TGTGCCAGCAGCGTTGGGACTAGCGGGGTGTCCTACAATGAGCAGTTCTTC,CASSVGTSGVSYNEQFF
15,NA,TRBD2,TRBV7-2,TRBJ2-1,TGTGCCAGCAGCCCTACTAGCGACACTAGGAATGAGCAGTTCTTC,CASSPTSDTRNEQFF
14,NA,NA,TRBV29-1,TRBJ2-7,TGCAGCGTTGAACTTGCAGGTTACCCCTACGAGCAGTACTTC,CSVELAGYPYEQYF
17,few,NA,TRBV24-1,TRBJ2-3,TGTGCCACCAGTGATCCTGGCGAGGGGCAGGGCACAGATACGCAGTATTTT,CATSDPGEGQGTDTQYF
13,NA,TRBD1,TRBV20-1,TRBJ1-1,TGCAGTGCTAGCGGGGACAGGGACACTGAAGCTTTCTTT,CSASGDRDTEAFF
17,few,TRBD1,TRBV14,TRBJ2-5,TGTGCCAGCAGCCAAGAGAACAGGGGGCGTTTAGGAGAGACCCAGTACTTC,CASSQENRGRLGETQYF
15,few,NA,TRBV20-1,TRBJ2-7,TGCAGTGGCATAGGTGCGACCCCCCGTCCCCGCGAGCAGTACTTC,CSGIGATPRPREQYF
16,NA,TRBD1,TRBV20-1,TRBJ1-1,TGCAGTGCTAGGGGTTGGACAGGAGCCTCGAACACTGAAGCTTTCTTT,CSARGWTGASNTEAFF
13,many,NA,TRBV13,TRBJ1-5,TGTGCCAGAGACGGGGATAGCAATCAGCCCCAGCATTTT,CARDGDSNQPQHF
17,NA,TRBD2,TRBV6-2/TRBV6-3,TRBJ2-4,TGTGCCAGCACCCTCGGAATCGGGGGGGTAGCCAAAAACATTCAGTACTTC,CASTLGIGGVAKNIQYF
11,few,NA,TRBV28,TRBJ2-7,TGTGCCAGCACCAGTTCCTACGAGCAGTACTTC,CASTSSYEQYF
14,few,NA,TRBV5-1,TRBJ2-5,TGCGCCAGCAGCTTACAGCCCGGGTTAGAGACCCAGTACTTC,CASSLQPGLETQYF
13,NA,NA,TRBV18,TRBJ2-1,TGTGCCAGCTCCCCTTCCGATGGAAATGAGCAGTTCTTC,CASSPSDGNEQFF
11,once,NA,TRBV11-2,TRBJ2-5,TGTGCCAACGGGAGAGGCGAGACCCAGTACTTC,CANGRGETQYF
16,NA,NA,TRBV6-2/TRBV6-3,TRBJ1-5,TGTGCCAGCAGTTACTCCTTTCGAAGAGGCAATCAGCCCCAGCATTTT,CASSYSFRRGNQPQHF
12,NA,NA,TRBV13,TRBJ1-1,TGTGCCAGCAGCTTGGGACCGGGGGAAGCTTTCTTT,CASSLGPGEAFF
16,NA,NA,TRBV4-2,TRBJ2-2,TGTGCCAGCAGCCAAGTTGGACCGATTAACACCGGGGAGCTGTTTTTT,CASSQVGPINTGELFF
15,NA,TRBD1,TRBV7-8,TRBJ1-2,TGTGCCAGCAGCTCAGTCGGGGGGGACAGCTATGGCTACACCTTC,CASSSVGGDSYGYTF
18,NA,TRBD1,TRBV7-8,TRBJ2-7,TGTGCCAGCAGCTTAGCGAGACTACCGGGACAGTTAAAAAGTGAGCAGTACTTC,CASSLARLPGQLKSEQYF
15,NA,TRBD1,TRBV25-1,TRBJ2-1,TGTGCCAGCAGTCCCCGACAGGGAATGAGGAATGAGCAGTTCTTC,CASSPRQGMRNEQFF
14,once,NA,TRBV7-2,TRBJ1-2,TGTGCCAGCAGCGCAAAACAGGGCCCGGGAGGCTACACCTTC,CASSAKQGPGGYTF
14,NA,NA,TRBV7-2,TRBJ2-2,TGTGCCAGCAGCTTTTACAGGGTTACCGGGGAGCTGTTTTTT,CASSFYRVTGELFF
15,NA,NA,TRBV5-6,TRBJ1-4,TGTGCCAGCAGGGCGATAACAGGGACGGATGAAAAACTGTTTTTT,CASRAITGTDEKLFF
17,NA,TRBD1,TRBV7-8,TRBJ2-5,TGTGCCAGCAGCTTCTGGACAGGGAGATCTCTACAAGAGACCCAGTACTTC,CASSFWTGRSLQETQYF
14,NA,NA,TRBV6-1,TRBJ1-1,TGTGCCAGCAGTGTGAGACCTTCCCAGGGAAAAGCTTTCTTT,CASSVRPSQGKAFF
13,NA,NA,TRBV7-9,TRBJ2-5,TGTGCCAGCAGCTCGTGGAACCAAGAGACCCAGTACTTC,CASSSWNQETQYF
14,many,TRBD2,TRBV7-2,TRBJ2-7,TGTGCCAGCAGGAGCGGGGGGGCCGACCACGAGCAGTACTTC,CASRSGGADHEQYF
16,NA,NA,TRBV12-3/TRBV12-4,TRBJ2-1,TGTGCCACTGCGGGGTGGCTAGCTCAGTCCTACAATGAGCAGTTCTTC,CATAGWLAQSYNEQFF
13,many,NA,TRBV4-1,TRBJ2-7,TGCGCCAGCAGCCACCAGTGGGGTTACGAGCAGTACTTC,CASSHQWGYEQYF
15,NA,NA,TRBV6-2/TRBV6-3,TRBJ2-1,TGTGCCAGCAGTTACCAAGCGGAGACCTACAATGAGCAGTTCTTC,CASSYQAETYNEQFF
12,many,NA,TRBV10-3,TRBJ1-6,TGTGCCACCGAGTCGGGTAATTCACCCCTCCACTTT,CATESGNSPLHF
12,few,TRBD1,TRBV3-1,TRBJ1-4,TGTGCCAGCGGGGACAGACATGAAAAACTGTTTTTT,CASGDRHEKLFF
14,many,TRBD2,TRBV27,TRBJ2-7,TGTGCCAGCAGTCCCGGGACTATCCCCTACGAGCAGTACTTC,CASSPGTIPYEQYF
12,many,NA,TRBV10-3,TRBJ2-1,TGTGCCATCAGATCTTCAGTTAATGAGCAGTTCTTC,CAIRSSVNEQFF
13,few,TRBD1,TRBV7-9,TRBJ2-7,TGTGCCAGCAGCAGACAGGGTGGGGCCGAGCAGTACTTC,CASSRQGGAEQYF
12,NA,NA,TRBV30,TRBJ2-5,TGTGCCTGGAGTTCCGGTGTGGAGACCCAGTACTTC,CAWSSGVETQYF
14,NA,TRBD1,TRBV27,TRBJ1-2,TGTGCCAGCAGTTCAGGACAGGGGGCGGTCGACTACACCTTC,CASSSGQGAVDYTF
14,NA,TRBD2,TRBV4-3,TRBJ2-1,TGCGCCAGCAGCCCCGGTCCGGGACTAGGTGAGCAGTTCTTC,CASSPGPGLGEQFF
14,few,NA,TRBV27,TRBJ1-6,TGTGCCAGCGGTTCCGGGGGCGGGGATTCACCCCTCCACTTT,CASGSGGGDSPLHF
16,NA,TRBD1,TRBV7-8,TRBJ1-1,TGTGCCAGCAGCTTCTATGGGACAGGGGTGAACACTGAAGCTTTCTTT,CASSFYGTGVNTEAFF
14,many,NA,TRBV13,TRBJ1-2,TGTGCCAGCACCCGCCCGGACAGAAACTATGGCTACACCTTC,CASTRPDRNYGYTF
14,NA,NA,TRBV2,TRBJ1-4,TGTGCCAGCATCCAGGAAGGGGTACGGGAAAAACTGTTTTTT,CASIQEGVREKLFF
15,few,NA,TRBV6-2/TRBV6-3,TRBJ2-2,TGTGCCAGCAGTCGACTAGTAACGGTCCCCGGGGAGCTGTTTTTT,CASSRLVTVPGELFF
15,many,TRBD2,TRBV4-3,TRBJ2-7,TGCGCCAGCAGCCCATTCAGCGGGAGCTCCTACGAGCAGTACTTC,CASSPFSGSSYEQYF
12,few,NA,TRBV3-1,TRBJ1-6,TGTGCCAGCAGCCAAGAGCTTTCACCCCTCCACTTT,CASSQELSPLHF
14,NA,NA,TRBV29-1,TRBJ2-3,TGCAGCGTTGAAGTTTTCGGGGTTGCAGATACGCAGTATTTT,CSVEVFGVADTQYF
13,few,NA,TRBV18,TRBJ2-7,TGTGCCAGCTCCCCGAACTCCGGATACGAGCAGTACTTC,CASSPNSGYEQYF
14,NA,NA,TRBV20-1,TRBJ2-3,TGCAGTGCTAGAGACTCCGGGACTTCCCGTTTTTCGTATTTT,CSARDSGTSRFSYF
16,NA,TRBD2,TRBV7-6,TRBJ2-5,TGTGCCAGCAGCTTGTTCCTAGCGGGAAGCCAAGAGACCCAGTACTTC,CASSLFLAGSQETQYF
14,few,TRBD1,TRBV5-1,TRBJ2-5,TGCGCCAGCAGTATGGGACAGGGAGAAGAGACCCAGTACTTC,CASSMGQGEETQYF
15,NA,TRBD2,TRBV12-3/TRBV12-4,TRBJ2-3,TGTGCCAGCAGTTTGCCAGCGGGGGGCTCCGATACGCAGTATTTT,CASSLPAGGSDTQYF